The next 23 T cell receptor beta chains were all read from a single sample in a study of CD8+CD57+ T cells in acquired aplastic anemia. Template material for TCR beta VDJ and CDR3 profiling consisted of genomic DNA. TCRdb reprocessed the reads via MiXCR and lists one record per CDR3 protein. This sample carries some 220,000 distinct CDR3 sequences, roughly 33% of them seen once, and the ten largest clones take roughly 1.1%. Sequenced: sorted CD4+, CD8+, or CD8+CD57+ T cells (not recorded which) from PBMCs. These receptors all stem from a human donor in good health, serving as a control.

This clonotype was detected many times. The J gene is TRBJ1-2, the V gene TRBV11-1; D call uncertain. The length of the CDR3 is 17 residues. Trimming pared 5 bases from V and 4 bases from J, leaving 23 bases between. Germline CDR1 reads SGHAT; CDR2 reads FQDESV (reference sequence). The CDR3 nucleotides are TGTGCCAGCAGCCCTAGCCTCGTTTTTTTGCCCATCTATGGCTACACCTTC. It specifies CASSPSLVFLPIYGYTF.

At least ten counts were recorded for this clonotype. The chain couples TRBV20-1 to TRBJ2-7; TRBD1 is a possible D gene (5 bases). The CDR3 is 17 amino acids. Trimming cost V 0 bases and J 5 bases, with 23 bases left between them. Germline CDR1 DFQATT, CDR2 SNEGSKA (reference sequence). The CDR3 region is CSARDKGFARVVNEQYF. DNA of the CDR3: TGCAGTGCTAGAGATAAAGGGTTCGCCAGGGTCGTCAACGAGCAGTACTTC.

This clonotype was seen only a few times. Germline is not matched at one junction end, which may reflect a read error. This CDR3 is CAGKEKTNYGYAF. The CDR3 DNA sequence: TGTGCCGGCAAGGAGAAGACTAACTATGGCTACGCCTTC. The rearrangement joins TRBV9 to TRBJ1-2; D is uncertain. Germline V CDR1 and CDR2: SGDLS, YYNGEE. CDR3 size: 13 residues.

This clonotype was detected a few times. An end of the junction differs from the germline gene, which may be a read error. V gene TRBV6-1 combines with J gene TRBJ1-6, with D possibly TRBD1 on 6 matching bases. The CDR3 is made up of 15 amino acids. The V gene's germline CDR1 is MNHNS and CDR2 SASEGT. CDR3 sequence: CASGDSTDSDSPLHF. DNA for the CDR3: TGTGCCAGCGGTGATTCGACGGACAGTGATTCACCCCTCCACTTT.

This chain's CDR3 is CSARGTVDGGYTF. The DNA for the CDR3 is TGCAGTGCTAGGGGGACAGTGGATGGTGGCTACACCTTC. The chain uses TRBV20-1 and TRBJ1-2; TRBD1 agrees at 7 bases. Germline V gene data show CDR1 as DFQATT and CDR2 as SNEGSKA (reference sequence). The ends lost 3 bases at V and 7 bases at J; junction bases unmatched: 8. CDR3 length: 13 amino acids.

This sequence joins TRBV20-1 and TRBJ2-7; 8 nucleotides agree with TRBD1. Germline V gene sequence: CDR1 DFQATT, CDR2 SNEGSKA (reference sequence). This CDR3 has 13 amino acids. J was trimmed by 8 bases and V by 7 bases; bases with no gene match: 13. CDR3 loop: CSGGQGIPTKQYF. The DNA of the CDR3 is TGCAGTGGCGGACAGGGAATTCCTACGAAGCAGTACTTC.

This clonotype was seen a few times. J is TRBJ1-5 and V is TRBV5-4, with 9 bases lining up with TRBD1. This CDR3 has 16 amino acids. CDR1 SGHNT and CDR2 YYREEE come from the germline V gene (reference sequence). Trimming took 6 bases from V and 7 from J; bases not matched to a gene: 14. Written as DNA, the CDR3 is TGTGCCAGCACCATCAAAGGACAGGGGATGACACAGCCCCAGCATTTT. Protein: CASTIKGQGMTQPQHF.

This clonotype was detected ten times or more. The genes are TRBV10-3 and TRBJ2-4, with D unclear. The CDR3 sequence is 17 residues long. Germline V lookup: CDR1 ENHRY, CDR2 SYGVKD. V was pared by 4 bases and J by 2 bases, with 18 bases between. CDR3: CAISGAPGAGPKNIQYF. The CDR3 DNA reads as TGTGCCATCAGTGGAGCCCCGGGCGCCGGACCCAAAAACATTCAGTACTTC.

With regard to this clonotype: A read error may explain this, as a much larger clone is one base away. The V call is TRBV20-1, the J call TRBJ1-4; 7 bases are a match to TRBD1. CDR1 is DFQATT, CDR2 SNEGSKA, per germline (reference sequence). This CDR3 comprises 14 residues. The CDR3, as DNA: TGCAGTGCTACATCGACGGGACAGACTGAAAAACGGTTTTTT. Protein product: CSATSTGQTEKRFF.

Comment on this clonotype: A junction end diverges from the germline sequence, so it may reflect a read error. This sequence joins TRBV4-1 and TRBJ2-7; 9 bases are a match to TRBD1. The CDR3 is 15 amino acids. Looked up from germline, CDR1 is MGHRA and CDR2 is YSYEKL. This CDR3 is CASSHPGQGAYEQHF. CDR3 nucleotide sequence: TGCGCCAGCAGCCACCCGGGACAGGGCGCCTACGAGCAGCACTTC.

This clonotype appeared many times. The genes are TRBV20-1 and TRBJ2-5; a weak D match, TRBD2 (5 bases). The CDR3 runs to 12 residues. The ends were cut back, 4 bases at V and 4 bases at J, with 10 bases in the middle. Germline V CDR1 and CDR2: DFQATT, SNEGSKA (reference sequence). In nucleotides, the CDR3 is TGCAGTGCTACACCGACTACAGAGACCCAGTACTTC. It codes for CSATPTTETQYF.

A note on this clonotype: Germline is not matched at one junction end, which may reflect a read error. In nucleotides, the CDR3 is TGCGCCAGCAGCCTAAACCAGGGGTCTAAGAACCCTGAAGCTTTCTTT. Its translation is CASSLNQGSKNPEAFF. The V call is TRBV5-1, the J call TRBJ1-1; TRBD1 might be the D (6 bases). CDR1 is SGHRS and CDR2 is YFSETQ in the germline V gene. CDR3 length: 16 amino acids.

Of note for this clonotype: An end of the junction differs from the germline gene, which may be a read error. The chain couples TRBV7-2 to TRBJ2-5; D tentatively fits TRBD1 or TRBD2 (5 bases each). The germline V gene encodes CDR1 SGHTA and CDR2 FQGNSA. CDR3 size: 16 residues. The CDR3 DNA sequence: TGTGCCAGCAGCCACGTACTACTAGGGGCTCAAGGGACCCAGTACTTC. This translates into CASSHVLLGAQGTQYF.

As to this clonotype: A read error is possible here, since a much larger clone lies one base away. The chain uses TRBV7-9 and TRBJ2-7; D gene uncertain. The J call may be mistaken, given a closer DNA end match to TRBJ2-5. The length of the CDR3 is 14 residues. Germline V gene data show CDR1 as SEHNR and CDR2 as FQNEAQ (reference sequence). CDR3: CACSDLGSQETQYF. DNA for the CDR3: TGTGCCTGCAGCGACCTAGGGTCGCAAGAGACCCAGTACTTC.

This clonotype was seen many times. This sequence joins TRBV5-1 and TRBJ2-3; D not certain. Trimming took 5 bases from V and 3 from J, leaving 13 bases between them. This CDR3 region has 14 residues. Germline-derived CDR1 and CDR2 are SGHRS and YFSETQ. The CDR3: CASSSPPHTDTQYF. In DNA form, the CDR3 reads TGCGCCAGCAGTTCTCCACCGCATACAGATACGCAGTATTTT.

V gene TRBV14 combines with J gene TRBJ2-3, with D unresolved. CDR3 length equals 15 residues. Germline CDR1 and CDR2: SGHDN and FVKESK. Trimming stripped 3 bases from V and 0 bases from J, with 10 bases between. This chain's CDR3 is CASSHSLSSTDTQYF. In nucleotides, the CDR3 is TGTGCCAGCAGCCACTCCCTCTCAAGCACAGATACGCAGTATTTT.

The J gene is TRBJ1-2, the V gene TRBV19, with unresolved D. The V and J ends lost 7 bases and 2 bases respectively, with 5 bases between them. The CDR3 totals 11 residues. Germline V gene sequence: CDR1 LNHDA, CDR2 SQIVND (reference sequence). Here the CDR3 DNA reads TGTGCCAGTAAGGTGAACTATGGCTACACCTTC. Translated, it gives CASKVNYGYTF.

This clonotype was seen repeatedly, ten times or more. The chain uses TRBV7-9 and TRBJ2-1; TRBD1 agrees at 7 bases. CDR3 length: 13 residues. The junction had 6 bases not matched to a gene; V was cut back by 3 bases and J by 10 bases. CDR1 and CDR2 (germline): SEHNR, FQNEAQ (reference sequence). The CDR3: CASSFSGDSEQFF. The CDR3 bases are TGTGCCAGCAGCTTTAGTGGGGACAGCGAGCAGTTCTTC.

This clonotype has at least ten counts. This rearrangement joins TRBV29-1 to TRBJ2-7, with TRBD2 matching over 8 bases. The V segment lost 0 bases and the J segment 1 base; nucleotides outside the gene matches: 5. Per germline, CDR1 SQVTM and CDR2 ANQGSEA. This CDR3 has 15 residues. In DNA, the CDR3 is TGCAGCGTTGAAGATACGGGGGGGGGGTCCTACGAGCAGTACTTC. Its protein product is CSVEDTGGGSYEQYF.

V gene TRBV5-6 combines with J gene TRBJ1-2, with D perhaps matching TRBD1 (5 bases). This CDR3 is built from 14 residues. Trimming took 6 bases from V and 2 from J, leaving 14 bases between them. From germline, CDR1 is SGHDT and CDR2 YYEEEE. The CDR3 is CASTEVGRNYGYTF. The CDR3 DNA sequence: TGTGCCAGCACCGAAGTGGGACGGAACTATGGCTACACCTTC.

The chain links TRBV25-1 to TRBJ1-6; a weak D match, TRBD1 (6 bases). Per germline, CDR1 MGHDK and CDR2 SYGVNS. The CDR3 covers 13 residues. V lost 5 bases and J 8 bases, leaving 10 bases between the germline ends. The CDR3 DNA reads TGTGCCAGCAGTACACAGGGCGATTCACCCCTCCACTTT. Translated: CASSTQGDSPLHF.

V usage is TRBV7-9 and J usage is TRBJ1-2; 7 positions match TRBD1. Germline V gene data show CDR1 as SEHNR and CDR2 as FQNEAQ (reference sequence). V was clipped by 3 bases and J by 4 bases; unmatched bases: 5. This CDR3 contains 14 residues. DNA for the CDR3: TGTGCCAGCAGCTTGGACAGGTCCAGCTATGGCTACACCTTC. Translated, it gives CASSLDRSSYGYTF.

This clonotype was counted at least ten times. DNA for the CDR3: TGTGCCAGCAGTGTAGCGGGAGGGACAGATACGCAGTATTTT. Translating gives CASSVAGGTDTQYF. The V gene is TRBV2, the J gene TRBJ2-3; 11 bases are a match to TRBD2. Germline CDR1 is SNHLY and CDR2 is FYNNEI. The CDR3 is 14 residues long. The V segment lost 4 bases and the J segment 3 bases; nucleotides outside the gene matches: 0.